This T cell receptor beta chain was recovered during a study of OX40 agonist ivuxolimab in advanced cancers. Study as a whole: The patients got ivuxolimab, which is an agonistic anti-OX40 (CD134) antibody. Patients assigned to dose escalation were diagnosed with hepatocellular carcinoma, melanoma, renal cell or head and neck cancer. Participants could have had prior anti-PD-1, anti-PD-L1 or anti-CTLA-4 therapy, and approximately 40% had some. Whole-study results and caveats: The investigators did not determine what antigen specificity the expanded peripheral T cells had.

On this clone: Its antigen is not known.

The assay was immunoSEQ multiplex PCR, and TCRdb's table has in-frame clones only and misses some. The sample lists about 73,000 clones, approximately 90% occurring once. This specimen was CD4+ or CD8+ T cells sorted from blood, taken in a trial of the OX40 agonist ivuxolimab. The TCR originated in an adult with an advanced solid tumor such as melanoma, head and neck, liver or kidney cancer.

In nucleotides, the CDR3 is TGTGCCAGCAGCCAAGTAGCCTCGGGGTTGGGAGAGCAGTACTTC. Its translation: CASSQVASGLGEQYF. The rearrangement links TRBV14 to TRBJ2-7; D is possibly TRBD2 (5 bases). This CDR3 is 15 amino acids long. Germline V CDR1 and CDR2: SGHDN, FVKESK. The V and J ends lost 1 base and 7 bases respectively, with 17 bases between them.